This T cell receptor (beta chain) originates from a study of beta chain features in type 1 diabetes. The CDR3 spans 12 residues. CDR1 and CDR2 from the germline V gene are SGHRS and YFSETQ. V was pared by 5 bases and J by 3 bases, with 8 bases between. A single count supports this clone. The authors reverse transcribed all of the isolated RNA, so sequencing captured expressed TCRB transcripts. Method: immunoSEQ multiplex PCR; TCRdb's copy keeps in-frame clones and lacks some. The data show 200,000 to 250,000 clones, with 68% seen just once and around 0.05% held by the top ten. Markers CD45RO/CCR7/CD25/CD127/CD95/CD27 served to sort CD4+ naive, central memory, regulatory and stem cell-like memory cells.

This TCR was sampled from a man aged 25-45 years in good health. Source material: naive CD4+ T cells from blood. J is TRBJ2-5 and V is TRBV5-1; D is perhaps TRBD2 (5 bases). CDR3 nucleotide sequence: TGCGCCAGCAGGGGAGCGGAAGAGACCCAGTACTTC. Its translation: CASRGAEETQYF.